This is a list of T cell receptor beta chains from one sample in a study of blood T cell repertoires in COVID-19. TCRdb's copy holds only in-frame clones and misses some; the assay was immunoSEQ multiplex PCR. The sample includes 150,000 to 200,000 clones, about 89% seen only once; the top ten take less than 0.85%. Sequenced material: PBMCs or T cells enriched from blood (not recorded which). These receptors all stem from a woman aged 18-29 years who had recovered from COVID-19. Each CDR3 is given with its conserved first and last residue. A D gene is named only where the DNA matches it firmly. A row's size may be missing; if present it is once, few, many or a size class.

>.|TRBJ2-6|TRBV9|.
TGTGCCAGCAGCCTTCAGGGGGGCGGGGCCAACGTCCTGACTTTC
CASSLQGGGANVLTF
>TRBD1|TRBJ2-5|TRBV24-1|.
TGTGCCACCAGTGATCTCGGGACAGGGCAAAAAGAGACCCAGTACTTC
CATSDLGTGQKETQYF
>.|TRBJ1-4|TRBV19|.
TGTGCCAGTGGGGGTGGCAGGGGTAGGCCTAATGAAAAACTGTTTTTT
CASGGGRGRPNEKLFF
>TRBD2|TRBJ2-7|TRBV4-1|.
TGCGCCAGCAGCCAAGATTCTAGCGGGAGGGCCGACTACGAGCAGTACTTC
CASSQDSSGRADYEQYF
>.|TRBJ2-1|TRBV28|.
TGTGCCAGCAGTTTGGGGCTAGCGTCCTTCTCCTACAATGAGCAGTTCTTC
CASSLGLASFSYNEQFF
>.|TRBJ1-1|TRBV7-3|once
TGTGCCAGCAGTCCGGACATCATGAACACTGAAGCTTTCTTT
CASSPDIMNTEAFF
>.|TRBJ1-6|TRBV30|.
TGTGCCTGGAGTGTGCCGAGCTCCTATAATTCACCCCTCCACTTT
CAWSVPSSYNSPLHF
>.|TRBJ2-3|TRBV28|.
TGTGCCAGCAGTTCCTTATCTTGGGGGGTCACAGATACGCAGTATTTT
CASSSLSWGVTDTQYF
>.|TRBJ2-2|TRBV7-3|.
TGTGCCAGCAGCTCGACTGTGAACACCGGGGAGCTGTTTTTT
CASSSTVNTGELFF
>.|TRBJ2-1|TRBV11-2|.
TGTGCCAGCAGCTATTACAGGGCGCAGTTCTTC
CASSYYRAQFF
>TRBD2|TRBJ2-1|TRBV7-8|once
TGTGCCAGCAGCATAGTCCCAGGACTAGCGGGAGAAGACAATGAGCAGTTCTTC
CASSIVPGLAGEDNEQFF
>.|TRBJ1-5|TRBV19|once
TGTGCCAGTAGTATAAGGACAGAAAATCAGCCCCAGCATTTT
CASSIRTENQPQHF
>.|TRBJ2-7|TRBV5-6|.
TGTGCCAGCAGCTTGGGGCAGGGGTACTACGAGCAGTACTTC
CASSLGQGYYEQYF
>.|TRBJ1-2|TRBV28|.
TGTGCCAGCAGTTCCTCGAGCTTCTATGGCTACACCTTC
CASSSSSFYGYTF
>TRBD1|TRBJ2-3|TRBV6-1|.
TGTGCCAGCAGTGCCCGACAGGGGGCGAAGACAGATACGCAGTATTTT
CASSARQGAKTDTQYF
>TRBD1|TRBJ2-2|TRBV28|.
TGTGCCAGCCGGAAGGGACAGGGGCACACCGGGGAGCTGTTTTTT
CASRKGQGHTGELFF